One and the same sample provided the 25 T cell receptor beta chains below, sequenced in a study of blood T cell repertoires in COVID-19. Produced via immunoSEQ multiplex PCR; TCRdb's table is partial and in-frame only. Of roughly 180,000 clones listed, under 90% are singletons. Sequenced: peripheral blood. Every receptor here comes from a human donor in a cohort sampled during active COVID-19.

For the CDR3, the DNA is TGTGCCATCAGTGTGGGGGGGGCGAGAAACACTGAAGCTTTCTTT. This encodes CAISVGGARNTEAFF. This rearrangement joins TRBV10-3 to TRBJ1-1; D is possibly TRBD1 (6 bases). This CDR3 has 15 residues. Germline CDR1 reads ENHRY; CDR2 reads SYGVKD. Trimming removed 4 bases at V and 2 bases at J, with 14 bases between.

The chain has TRBV27 and TRBJ1-2, with 8 bases that match TRBD1. Germline CDR1 and CDR2: MNHEY and SMNVEV (reference sequence). The V and J ends lost 2 bases and 7 bases, in that order; junction bases with no gene match: 6. CDR3 length: 14 amino acids. The CDR3 is CASSLRGQGGGYTF. The CDR3 nucleotides are TGTGCCAGCAGTTTACGAGGACAGGGAGGTGGCTACACCTTC.

The V gene is TRBV6-5, the J gene TRBJ1-6; D is uncertain. The length of the CDR3 is 13 residues. CDR1 is MNHEY and CDR2 is SVGAGI in the germline V gene. V was trimmed by 6 bases and J by 8 bases, leaving 11 bases between them. This chain's CDR3 is CASSLTSDSPLHF. As DNA, the CDR3 is TGTGCCAGCAGCCTAACGTCCGATTCACCCCTCCACTTT.

This clone was found a few times. This chain uses TRBV18 with TRBJ1-1; perhaps TRBD1 as D (6 bases). The CDR3 runs to 15 residues. CDR1 is KGHSH, CDR2 LQKENI, per germline. V was shortened by 2 bases and J by 1 base, with 11 bases between the two germline ends. CDR3 sequence: CASSPGTGRNTEAFF. CDR3 bases: TGTGCCAGCTCACCAGGCACAGGGCGGAACACTGAAGCTTTCTTT.

The chain combines TRBV6-2 or TRBV6-3 with TRBJ1-5; TRBD1 is a possible D gene (6 bases). The V end was cut by 5 bases, the J end by 2 bases, with 16 bases between. CDR1 and CDR2 (germline): MNHEY, SVGEGT. CDR3 length: 16 amino acids. For the CDR3, the DNA is TGTGCCAGCAGTGTGACAGGACCTTTTCGCAATCAGCCCCAGCATTTT. Translated, it gives CASSVTGPFRNQPQHF.

The chain recombines TRBV24-1 with TRBJ2-1, with 10 bases identical to TRBD2. Germline CDR1 is KGHDR and CDR2 is SFDVKD. Unmatched junction bases numbered 7, after V lost 2 bases and J lost 10 bases. This CDR3 region has 15 residues. The CDR3 here is CATSDSAGGGREQFF. CDR3 nucleotides: TGTGCCACCAGTGATTCAGCGGGGGGGGGCAGGGAGCAGTTCTTC.

The chain links TRBV6-5 to TRBJ2-7; unclear D gene. Trimming took 6 bases from V and 4 from J, leaving 10 bases between them. CDR1 MNHEY and CDR2 SVGAGI come from the germline V gene. The CDR3 runs 12 residues. CDR3: CASRYIGYEQYF. Here the CDR3 DNA reads TGTGCCAGCAGGTATATCGGGTACGAGCAGTACTTC.

This chain joins TRBV5-5 and TRBJ2-2, with 7 bases matching TRBD1. The junction had 1 base not matched to a gene; V was cut back by 8 bases and J by 3 bases. The CDR3 runs 12 residues. CDR1 is SGHKS and CDR2 is YYEKEE in the germline V gene (reference sequence). Here the CDR3 DNA reads TGTGCCAGTACAGGGGACACCGGGGAGCTGTTTTTT. Translating it yields CASTGDTGELFF. The full variable domain, its missing parts supplied by reference TRBV5-5 and TRBJ2-2, is DAGVTQSPTHLIKTRGQQVTLRCSPISGHKSVSWYQQVLGQGPQFIFQYYEKEERGRGNFPDRFSARQFPNYSSELNVNALLLGDSALYLCASTGDTGELFFGEGSRLTVL.

The chain carries TRBV4-1 and TRBJ2-3; D perhaps matches TRBD1 (6 bases). Germline V gives CDR1 MGHRA, CDR2 YSYEKL. There are 15 residues in the CDR3. Trimming removed 4 bases from V and 0 bases from J, with 11 bases in between. CDR3: CASSPRQASTDTQYF. Here the CDR3 DNA reads TGCGCCAGCAGCCCCCGACAGGCGAGCACAGATACGCAGTATTTT.

The chain is built from TRBV18 and TRBJ1-2; 9 positions agree with TRBD1. The length of the CDR3 is 16 residues. The V gene end was trimmed by 3 bases and the J gene end by 3 bases; junction bases not matched to a gene: 8. CDR1 KGHSH and CDR2 LQKENI come from the germline V gene. The CDR3 protein is CASSPPPGQGDYGYTF. The CDR3 nucleotides read TGTGCCAGCTCACCGCCACCGGGACAGGGTGACTATGGCTACACCTTC. The variable domain in full, completed from reference TRBV18 and TRBJ1-2, reads NAGVMQNPRHLVRRRGQEARLRCSPMKGHSHVYWYRQLPEEGLKFMVYLQKENIIDESGMPKERFSAEFPKEGPSILRIQQVVRGDSAAYFCASSPPPGQGDYGYTFGSGTRLTVV.

This clone turned up a few times. The gene calls are TRBV5-5 and TRBJ2-7; D unclear. The length of the CDR3 is 13 residues. V was cut by 0 bases and J by 0 bases, with 4 bases left in between. Germline V gene data show CDR1 as SGHKS and CDR2 as YYEKEE (reference sequence). The CDR3 region is CASSLGASYEQYF. The CDR3 DNA follows: TGTGCCAGCAGCTTGGGCGCCTCCTACGAGCAGTACTTC.

V usage is TRBV5-6 and J usage is TRBJ1-6; possibly TRBD1 for D (6 bases). V was trimmed by 4 bases and J by 3 bases, leaving 11 bases between them. The CDR3 totals 15 residues. Germline CDR1 and CDR2: SGHDT and YYEEEE. CDR3 bases: TGTGCCAGCAGCCTCCGACAGGTCTATAATTCACCCCTCCACTTT. Protein: CASSLRQVYNSPLHF.

The V and J genes are TRBV27 and TRBJ2-7, with 9 bases fitting TRBD2. After removal of 5 bases from V and 0 bases from J, the junction contained 5 bases not matched to a gene. Looked up from germline, CDR1 is MNHEY and CDR2 is SMNVEV (reference sequence). This CDR3 has 15 amino acids. CDR3 sequence (DNA): TGTGCCAGCAGTGGGTGGACTAGCGTCTCCTACGAGCAGTACTTC. Protein sequence: CASSGWTSVSYEQYF.

CDR3 coding DNA: TGTGCCAGCAGCGGGGTCGGAGGGGCCTATGGCTACACCTTC. It translates to CASSGVGGAYGYTF. This rearrangement joins TRBV9 to TRBJ1-2; D perhaps matches TRBD1 (5 bases). Germline V gives CDR1 SGDLS, CDR2 YYNGEE. The germline V and J ends were trimmed by 3 bases and 4 bases, with 13 bases remaining between them. The CDR3 sequence is 14 residues long.

The chain couples TRBV19 to TRBJ1-5; 10 nucleotides align to TRBD1. This CDR3 region has 15 residues. Germline loops: CDR1 LNHDA, CDR2 SQIVND (reference sequence). Trimming removed 6 bases from V and 6 bases from J; junction bases left unmatched: 8. As DNA, the CDR3 is TGTGCCAGTAGCCCCGGGACAGGGGCGATTCAGCCCCAGCATTTT. Protein sequence: CASSPGTGAIQPQHF.

The chain uses TRBV18 and TRBJ2-7; 9 bases are a match to TRBD1. The CDR3 has 15 amino acids. V lost 0 bases to trimming and J lost 2 bases; unmatched junction nucleotides: 2. The germline gives CDR1 KGHSH, CDR2 LQKENI. This CDR3 is CASSPPDRGTYEQYF. In DNA form, the CDR3 reads TGTGCCAGCTCACCACCGGACAGGGGCACCTACGAGCAGTACTTC.

This clone has just one count. The chain recombines TRBV6-1 with TRBJ2-1; 8 nucleotides align to TRBD2. CDR3 length: 15 amino acids. Germline-derived CDR1 and CDR2 are MNHNS and SASEGT. J gave up 6 bases and V 2 bases, and 6 bases lay outside the gene matches. In DNA form, the CDR3 reads TGTGCCAGCAGTGAATTAAGCGGGGGCCTCAATGAGCAGTTCTTC. This translates into CASSELSGGLNEQFF.

J is TRBJ1-6 and V is TRBV6-5, with a weak D call TRBD1 (6 bases). Germline-derived CDR1 and CDR2 are MNHEY and SVGAGI. CDR3 length: 15 amino acids. The V end lost 2 bases, the J end lost 6 bases, and 11 bases lay between the germline ends. The CDR3 sequence is CASSYDTGLNSPLHF. CDR3 in DNA: TGTGCCAGCAGTTACGACACAGGGCTTAATTCACCCCTCCACTTT.

This chain connects TRBV14 to TRBJ1-5; 7 bases align to TRBD1. Germline CDR1 SGHDN, CDR2 FVKESK. The CDR3 is 13 residues long. Germline trimming cut 4 bases from V and 7 bases from J; bases unmatched to any gene: 4. This CDR3 reads CASSRTGAQPQHF. The CDR3 region has the DNA TGTGCCAGCAGCCGTACAGGGGCCCAGCCCCAGCATTTT.

The chain carries TRBV7-2 and TRBJ1-5, with D possibly matching TRBD1 (6 bases). The CDR3 contains 15 residues. Germline V gene lookup returns CDR1 SGHTA and CDR2 FQGNSA. Between the trimmed V and J ends, which lost 2 bases and 4 bases, there was a span of 12 bases. Here the CDR3 reads CASSLYGDNNQPQHF. CDR3 coding DNA: TGTGCCAGCAGCTTATACGGGGACAATAATCAGCCCCAGCATTTT.

J is TRBJ1-3 and V is TRBV5-1; D is ambiguous. V shed 2 bases and J shed 0 bases, with 9 bases lying between them. The CDR3 is made up of 15 amino acids. The germline V gene encodes CDR1 SGHRS and CDR2 YFSETQ. CDR3 region: CASSFEGDSGNTIYF. The DNA for the CDR3 is TGCGCCAGCAGCTTTGAGGGTGACTCTGGAAACACCATATATTTT. Complete variable domain (other parts from reference TRBV5-1 and TRBJ1-3): KAGVTQTPRYLIKTRGQQVTLSCSPISGHRSVSWYQQTPGQGLQFLFEYFSETQRNKGNFPGRFSGRQFSNSRSEMNVSTLELGDSALYLCASSFEGDSGNTIYFGEGSWLTVV.

This clone was counted a few times. The CDR3 loop is CASSWQGNEQFF. CDR3 coding DNA: TGTGCCAGCAGCTGGCAGGGCAATGAGCAGTTCTTC. V and J are TRBV5-8 and TRBJ2-1; a possible D gene is TRBD1 (5 bases). CDR3 length: 12 residues. Per germline, CDR1 SGHTS and CDR2 YDEGEE. Deletions cut 3 bases from V and 6 bases from J, with 7 bases between.

This clone turned up a few times. A read error may produce the germline difference seen at one junction end. The rearrangement joins TRBV7-7 to TRBJ2-5; 8 bases fit TRBD2. This CDR3 contains 14 residues. Germline V gene sequence: CDR1 SSHAT, CDR2 FNYEAQ (reference sequence). CDR3 in DNA: TGTGCTAGCAGTAGTAGCGGGGTCCAAGAGACCCAGTACTTC. The encoded protein is CASSSSGVQETQYF.

This chain uses TRBV12-5 with TRBJ2-5, with D uncertain. V lost 2 bases, J lost 5 bases, and 9 bases lay in between. Germline CDR1 is LGHNT and CDR2 is FRNRAP. The CDR3 is 13 residues long. The CDR3 DNA reads TGTGCTAGTGGTTTGACGGTCGTGGAGACCCAGTACTTC. It encodes CASGLTVVETQYF.

This rearrangement joins TRBV5-4 to TRBJ2-1, with 8 bases that match TRBD2. CDR1 is SGHNT, CDR2 YYREEE, per germline (reference sequence). The CDR3 has 14 residues. The trim removed 5 bases at V and 2 bases at J, leaving 3 bases unmatched. CDR3 residues: CASRGGGTYNEQFF. The DNA of the CDR3 is TGTGCCAGCAGAGGCGGGGGGACCTACAATGAGCAGTTCTTC.